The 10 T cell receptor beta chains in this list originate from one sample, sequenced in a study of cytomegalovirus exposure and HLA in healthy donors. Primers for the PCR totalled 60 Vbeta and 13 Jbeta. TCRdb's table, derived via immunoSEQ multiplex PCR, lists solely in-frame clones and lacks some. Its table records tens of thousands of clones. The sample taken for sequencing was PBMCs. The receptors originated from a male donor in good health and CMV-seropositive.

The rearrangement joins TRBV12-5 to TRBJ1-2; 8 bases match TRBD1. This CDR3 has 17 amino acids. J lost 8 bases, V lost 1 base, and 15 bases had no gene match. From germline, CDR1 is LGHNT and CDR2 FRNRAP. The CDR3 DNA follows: TGTGCTAGTGGTTTGGCTTCCTCAGGGGGCGCCCGTCGCGGCTACACCTTC. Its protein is CASGLASSGGARRGYTF.

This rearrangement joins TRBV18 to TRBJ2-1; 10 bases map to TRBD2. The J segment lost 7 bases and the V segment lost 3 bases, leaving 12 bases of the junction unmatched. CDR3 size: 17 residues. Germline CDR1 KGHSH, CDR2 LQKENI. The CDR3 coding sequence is TGTGCCAGCTCACCGTACTCTCTAGCGGGAGTTGTGAATGAGCAGTTCTTC. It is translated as CASSPYSLAGVVNEQFF.

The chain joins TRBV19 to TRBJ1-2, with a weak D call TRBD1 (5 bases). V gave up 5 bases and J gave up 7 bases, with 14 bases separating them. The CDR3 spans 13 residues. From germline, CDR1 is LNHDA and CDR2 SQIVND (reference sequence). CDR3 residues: CASSQQGRSGYTF. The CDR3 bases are TGTGCCAGTAGTCAGCAGGGTCGGAGTGGCTACACCTTC.

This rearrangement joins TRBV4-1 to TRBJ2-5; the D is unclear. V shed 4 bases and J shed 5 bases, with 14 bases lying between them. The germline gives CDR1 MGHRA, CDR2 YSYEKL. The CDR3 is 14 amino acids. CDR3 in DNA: TGCGCCAGCAGCCCCTCAGAGGTAGAGGAGACCCAGTACTTC. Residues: CASSPSEVEETQYF.

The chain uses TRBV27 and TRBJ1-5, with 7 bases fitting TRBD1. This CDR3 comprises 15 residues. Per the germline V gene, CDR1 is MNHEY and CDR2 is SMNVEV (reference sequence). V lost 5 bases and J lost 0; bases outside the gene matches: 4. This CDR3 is CASSRYRGSNQPQHF. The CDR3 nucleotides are TGTGCCAGCAGTCGTTACAGGGGTAGCAATCAGCCCCAGCATTTT.

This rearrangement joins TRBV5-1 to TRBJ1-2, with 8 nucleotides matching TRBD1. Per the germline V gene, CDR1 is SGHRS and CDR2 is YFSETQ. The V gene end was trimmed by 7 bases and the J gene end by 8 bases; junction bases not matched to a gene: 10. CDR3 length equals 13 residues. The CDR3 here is CASLGQGDDGYTF. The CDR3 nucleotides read TGCGCCAGCTTAGGACAGGGTGATGACGGCTACACCTTC.

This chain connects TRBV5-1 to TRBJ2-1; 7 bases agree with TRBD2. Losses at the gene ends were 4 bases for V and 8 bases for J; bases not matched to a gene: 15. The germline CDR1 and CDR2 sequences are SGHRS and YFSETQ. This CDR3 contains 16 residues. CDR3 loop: CASSRLAVHAGDEQFF. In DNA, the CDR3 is TGCGCCAGCAGCCGGCTAGCGGTTCATGCTGGGGATGAGCAGTTCTTC.

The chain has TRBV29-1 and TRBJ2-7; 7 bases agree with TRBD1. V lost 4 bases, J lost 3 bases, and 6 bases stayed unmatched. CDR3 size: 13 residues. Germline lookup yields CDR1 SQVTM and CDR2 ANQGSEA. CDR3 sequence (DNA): TGCAGCGTTGCACAGGGGAACTACTACGAGCAGTACTTC. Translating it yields CSVAQGNYYEQYF.

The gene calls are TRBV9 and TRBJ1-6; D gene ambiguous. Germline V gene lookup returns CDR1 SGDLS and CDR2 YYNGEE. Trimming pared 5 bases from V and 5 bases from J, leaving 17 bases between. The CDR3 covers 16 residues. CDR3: CASSGGRVGNNSPLHF. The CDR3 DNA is TGTGCCAGCAGTGGAGGGCGGGTGGGGAATAATTCACCCCTCCACTTT.

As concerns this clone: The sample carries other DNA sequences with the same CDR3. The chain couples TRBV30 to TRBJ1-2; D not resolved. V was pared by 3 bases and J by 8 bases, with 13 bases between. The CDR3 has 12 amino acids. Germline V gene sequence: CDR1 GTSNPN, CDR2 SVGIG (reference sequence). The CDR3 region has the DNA TGTGCCTGGAGCGTCACAGTGGCGGGCTACACCTTC. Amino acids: CAWSVTVAGYTF.